Listed here is a single TCR beta chain. Here immunoSEQ multiplex PCR was the method, and the copy in TCRdb shows in-frame clones only, minus some. The sample carries 60,000 to 80,000 clones, around nine tenths recorded once. The CDR3 has 15 amino acids. This record belongs to a study of OX40 agonist ivuxolimab in advanced cancers. The chain recombines TRBV12-1 with TRBJ2-2; no check of the table's D call, TRBD1, against the DNA was made. TRBV12-1 is designated a pseudogene. The TCR comes from an adult with an advanced solid tumor such as melanoma, head and neck, liver or kidney cancer. Material: CD4+ or CD8+ T cells sorted from blood, obtained in a trial of the OX40 agonist ivuxolimab. CDR3 region: CASSFRAPNTGELFF. The CDR3 nucleotides read TGTGCCAGCAGCTTCAGGGCTCCGAACACCGGGGAGCTGTTTTTT.